Below, 17 T cell receptor beta chains from the same sample are listed, as sequenced in a study of OX40 agonist ivuxolimab in advanced cancers. Sequencing was performed with immunoSEQ multiplex PCR; in TCRdb, only in-frame clones are kept and a portion is missing. This table has about 28,000 clones, approximately 85% appearing once. The material sequenced was CD4+ or CD8+ T cells sorted from blood, taken in a trial of the OX40 agonist ivuxolimab. The source is an adult with an advanced solid tumor such as melanoma, head and neck, liver or kidney cancer.

V usage is TRBV4-1 and J usage is TRBJ2-3, with D perhaps matching TRBD2 (5 bases). The CDR3 is 15 amino acids. Germline V gives CDR1 MGHRA, CDR2 YSYEKL. V was clipped by 2 bases and J by 4 bases, with 13 bases between them. CDR3 sequence reads: CASSQYGDGADTQYF. As DNA, the CDR3 is TGCGCCAGCAGCCAATACGGGGATGGCGCAGATACGCAGTATTTT.

The V call is TRBV14, the J call TRBJ2-4; 12 bases line up with TRBD1. The V gene end was trimmed by 4 bases and the J gene end by 7 bases; junction bases not matched to a gene: 8. CDR3 size: 16 residues. CDR1 and CDR2 (germline): SGHDN, FVKESK. CDR3 loop: CASSRQTGTGGNIQYF. The DNA of the CDR3 is TGTGCCAGCAGCCGGCAGACCGGGACAGGGGGCAACATTCAGTACTTC. The variable domain in full, completed from reference TRBV14 and TRBJ2-4, reads EAGVTQFPSHSVIEKGQTVTLRCDPISGHDNLYWYRRVMGKEIKFLLHFVKESKQDESGMPNNRFLAERTGGTYSTLKVQPAELEDSGVYFCASSRQTGTGGNIQYFGAGTRLSVL.

The rearrangement uses TRBV9 and TRBJ2-3; 11 nucleotides agree with TRBD2. J gave up 5 bases and V 1 base, and 3 bases lay outside the gene matches. The germline V gene encodes CDR1 SGDLS and CDR2 YYNGEE. CDR3 length equals 15 residues. The CDR3 DNA follows: TGTGCCAGCAGCGTACTAGCGGGAGGTGGAGATACGCAGTATTTT. It translates to CASSVLAGGGDTQYF. The complete variable domain, with remaining parts taken from reference TRBV9 and TRBJ2-3, reads DSGVTQTPKHLITATGQRVTLRCSPRSGDLSVYWYQQSLDQGLQFLIQYYNGEERAKGNILERFSAQQFPDLHSELNLSSLELGDSALYFCASSVLAGGGDTQYFGPGTRLTVL.

The chain recombines TRBV27 with TRBJ2-1, with D maybe TRBD1 (5 bases). This CDR3 is built from 13 residues. Germline CDR1 is MNHEY and CDR2 is SMNVEV (reference sequence). Trimming shortened V by 7 bases and J by 8 bases, and 15 bases separated the two germline ends. The CDR3 is CASKRTTEDEQFF. CDR3 nucleotide sequence: TGTGCCAGCAAAAGAACGACAGAAGATGAGCAGTTCTTC.

This chain uses TRBV19 with TRBJ2-1; 8 bases line up with TRBD1. The V gene's germline CDR1 is LNHDA and CDR2 SQIVND (reference sequence). The V and J ends lost 5 bases and 9 bases, in that order; junction bases with no gene match: 9. The length of the CDR3 is 14 residues. CDR3 sequence: CASSHGQGGREQFF. CDR3 bases: TGTGCCAGTAGTCATGGACAGGGAGGCCGTGAGCAGTTCTTC. Full variable domain (remainder filled in from reference TRBV19 and TRBJ2-1): DGGITQSPKYLFRKEGQNVTLSCEQNLNHDAMYWYRQDPGQGLRLIYYSQIVNDFQKGDIAEGYSVSREKKESFPLTVTSAQKNPTAFYLCASSHGQGGREQFFGPGTRLTVL.

J is TRBJ2-1 and V is TRBV4-1; unclear D gene. The germline V gene encodes CDR1 MGHRA and CDR2 YSYEKL. Trimming took 1 base from V and 0 from J, leaving 1 base between them. The CDR3 spans 13 residues. CDR3 residues: CASSQGSYNEQFF. The CDR3 DNA sequence: TGCGCCAGCAGCCAAGGCTCCTACAATGAGCAGTTCTTC.

The chain links TRBV5-1 to TRBJ2-3, with 7 positions matching TRBD1. The V segment lost 0 bases and the J segment 4 bases; nucleotides outside the gene matches: 5. In germline, CDR1 is SGHRS, CDR2 YFSETQ. CDR3 size: 15 residues. The CDR3 loop is CASSLETGWSDTQYF. CDR3 coding DNA: TGCGCCAGCAGCTTGGAGACAGGGTGGTCAGATACGCAGTATTTT.

J is TRBJ1-1 and V is TRBV5-6; D is ambiguous. The CDR3 totals 13 residues. Germline V lookup: CDR1 SGHDT, CDR2 YYEEEE. The ends were cut back, 4 bases at V and 1 base at J, with 8 bases in the middle. CDR3 in amino acids: CASSVTPNTEAFF. The DNA for the CDR3 is TGTGCCAGCAGCGTCACACCGAACACTGAAGCTTTCTTT.

This chain connects TRBV2 to TRBJ2-7; tentative D call: TRBD2 (5 bases). V lost 4 bases and J 2 bases, leaving 12 bases between the germline ends. The CDR3 is 14 amino acids. The germline V gene has CDR1 SNHLY and CDR2 FYNNEI. DNA for the CDR3: TGTGCCAGCAGTGTAGGTGCGGGCGCCTACGAGCAGTACTTC. Protein: CASSVGAGAYEQYF.

The chain combines TRBV10-1 with TRBJ2-2, with 7 bases fitting TRBD1. This CDR3 is built from 16 residues. The germline V gene encodes CDR1 WNHNN and CDR2 SYGVQD (reference sequence). V dropped 6 bases and J dropped 4; count of bases not matched to a gene: 11. CDR3 protein: CASSALDRSLTGELFF. CDR3 nucleotide sequence: TGCGCCAGCAGCGCACTGGACAGGAGCCTCACCGGGGAGCTGTTTTTT.

This chain links TRBV29-1 with TRBJ2-7; 9 bases map to TRBD1. This CDR3 is built from 13 residues. Germline V gene lookup returns CDR1 SQVTM and CDR2 ANQGSEA. Losses at the gene ends were 6 bases for V and 3 bases for J; bases not matched to a gene: 6. The CDR3 reads CSVLGQGDYEQYF. The CDR3 DNA is TGCAGCGTGCTGGGACAGGGAGACTACGAGCAGTACTTC.

The rearrangement links TRBV5-1 to TRBJ2-7; D gene uncertain. The germline CDR1 and CDR2 sequences are SGHRS and YFSETQ. The CDR3 extends over 12 amino acids. Between the trimmed V and J ends, which lost 1 base and 5 bases, there was a span of 7 bases. Here the CDR3 DNA reads TGCGCCAGCAGCTTGATACAAGACGAGCAGTACTTC. It encodes CASSLIQDEQYF.

The chain combines TRBV11-2 with TRBJ2-7; TRBD1 matches 10 bases. The J call is doubtful: the DNA matches TRBJ2-1 better. The CDR3 consists of 15 residues. The germline V gene encodes CDR1 SGHAT and CDR2 FQNNGV. The CDR3 reads CASSFRDRGVGEQFF. DNA for the CDR3: TGTGCCAGCAGCTTCAGGGACAGGGGTGTCGGGGAGCAGTTCTTC.

This clone is categorized as medium-sized. The chain employs TRBV25-1 and TRBJ2-1, with TRBD2 matching 7 bases. The V gene's germline CDR1 is MGHDK and CDR2 SYGVNS. This CDR3 region has 17 residues. The V and J ends lost 1 base and 8 bases, in that order; junction bases with no gene match: 14. This chain's CDR3 is CASSELNVVGGLDEQFF. The CDR3 nucleotides are TGTGCCAGCAGTGAATTAAACGTGGTGGGAGGGTTAGATGAGCAGTTCTTC.

V and J are TRBV29-1 and TRBJ2-7; D ambiguous. Germline V lookup: CDR1 SQVTM, CDR2 ANQGSEA. The CDR3 has 11 residues. Trimming shortened V by 3 bases and J by 6 bases, and 9 bases separated the two germline ends. The CDR3, as DNA: TGCAGCGTTGACGGTGGAACCGAGCAGTACTTC. Its protein product is CSVDGGTEQYF.

DNA for the CDR3: TGTGCCAGCGGGGACTTCGAGCAGTACTTC. As protein: CASGDFEQYF. The chain joins TRBV6-1 to TRBJ2-7, with TRBD2 as a possible D gene (6 bases). The germline gives CDR1 MNHNS, CDR2 SASEGT. The CDR3 consists of 10 residues. V was cut by 8 bases and J by 6 bases, with 8 bases left in between.

V usage is TRBV5-4 and J usage is TRBJ2-7, with D maybe TRBD2 (6 bases). Germline V gene data show CDR1 as SGHNT and CDR2 as YYREEE (reference sequence). V was cut by 4 bases and J by 1 base, with 15 bases left in between. This CDR3 spans 15 amino acids. The CDR3 sequence is CASSPEGRVSYEQYF. The CDR3 nucleotides read TGTGCCAGCAGCCCGGAGGGGCGGGTTTCCTACGAGCAGTACTTC.